This T cell receptor beta chain stems from a study of neoadjuvant nivolumab and ipilimumab in lung cancer (dated by TCRdb to the early 2020s). As for the study more broadly: Nivolumab was administered intravenously at 3 mg/kg on days 1, 15 and 29, and in the combination arm ipilimumab 1 mg/kg was added on day 1 only. The major pathologic response (MPR) rate in the intention-to-treat population in each study arm was designated as the primary trial endpoint. In the trial, around 43 patients with operable NSCLC were treated, of whom 23 were randomized to nivolumab monotherapy and around 20 to nivolumab plus ipilimumab. TCR repertoires were compared between pretherapy (baseline) peripheral blood and tumors resected at surgery after neoadjuvant immune checkpoint blockade. Seven patients had matched pretherapy and resected tumor pairs analyzed, with four treated with nivolumab and three with nivolumab plus ipilimumab. What the authors observed across the whole study: Resected tumors had greater TCR richness and clonality than tumor-adjacent uninvolved lung, and increases were observed in more dual-therapy-treated tumors. A small number of samples underwent TCR sequencing. No significant correlation was found between TCR clonality and pathologic tumor regression, and only one major-pathologic-response sample was available for the clonality analysis. From pretherapy to surgery, increases in tumor T-cell richness and clonality were observed in three of three dual-therapy tumors but in only two of four nivolumab-treated tumors. Pretherapy blood TCR richness correlated positively with richness in tumors resected after neoadjuvant therapy (Spearman R ≈ 0.8).

In the case of this clone: Its antigen is not yet known. The sample holds no much larger clone one base away, and base qualities are not on file.

Sample time point, as interpreted from the label and publication: pretherapy, before neoadjuvant immune checkpoint inhibitors. Samples came from the phase 2 randomized NEOSTAR trial, which tested neoadjuvant nivolumab or nivolumab plus ipilimumab followed by surgery in operable NSCLC. V is cut back by 4 bases and J by 5 bases, with 16 bases in the junction unmatched. CDR1 is given as SGHRS and CDR2 as YFSETQ, both from the germline V gene. The CDR3 starts with the cysteine, ends with the phenylalanine, and has 19 residues. Left in the record is the CDR3 DNA by itself, 57 bases read in frame from the first base. The library relied on the immunoSEQ multiplex PCR assay. As for the original processing: Repertoires were summarized by richness and clonality, and significantly expanded and contracted clones were identified between pre- and post-therapy samples. TCRdb retrieved this table from immuneACCESS and kept in-frame rearrangements only. Not all clones are present; in checked studies, unresolved V genes account for under half, and no reason is known for the remainder. D and trimming were read from the DNA, whereas the V and J calls and clone size are those reported in that table. The sample table holds about 38,000 clones, of which roughly nine tenths were seen once. The top ten clones comprise 3.3% of the sample.

The TCR originated in an adult with non-small cell lung cancer. The V and J segments used are TRBV5-1 and TRBJ2-1, with 12 central nucleotides matching TRBD2. This specimen was peripheral blood, taken before neoadjuvant nivolumab, alone or with ipilimumab. The nucleotide sequence is given as TGCGCCAGCAGCAGGCCTATCGGACTAGCGGGGAATCGACACAATGAGCAGTTCTTC. It is translated as CASSRPIGLAGNRHNEQFF.